This T cell receptor beta chain was recorded in a study of T cell changes during pregnancy in multiple sclerosis. This CDR3 comprises 15 residues. Per the germline V gene, CDR1 is MGHRA and CDR2 is YSYEKL. Trimming removed 0 bases from V and 5 bases from J, with 14 bases in between. Assay used: immunoSEQ multiplex PCR; TCRdb lists only in-frame clones, some missing. This table has 60,000 to 85,000 clones, 90% to 95% appearing once. This chain connects TRBV4-1 to TRBJ2-7, with no clear D. The sequence was obtained from a female donor with multiple sclerosis, enrolled in a pregnancy study. This sample comprised peripheral blood, obtained in the third trimester of pregnancy. The CDR3, as DNA: TGCGCCAGCAGCCAAGATAGTGGATTCCAGGACGAGCAGTACTTC. It codes for CASSQDSGFQDEQYF.